One sample yielded the 4 T cell receptor beta chains listed below, sequenced in a study of naive and memory T cell subsets (dated by TCRdb to about 2017). Receptors were amplified or captured by UMI-ligation and nested PCR. Instrument used: Illumina MiSeq. The beta constant-region primer consisted of an equimolar mixture of two oligonucleotides that together covered TRBC1 and TRBC2. TCRdb reran the public reads through fastp at Q25 and MiXCR, keeping productive beta chains. Each CDR3 protein gets just one entry, which takes the most common genes and DNA from the rows behind it. The sample table records approximately 27,000 distinct CDR3 sequences; about 11% of these occur just once. The ten largest clones add up to about a sixth of the sample. The sequenced material came from effector memory CD4+ T cells from blood. According to the study, the label for this sample's cell subset or site signals: effector memory, CD45RA- CD27-. These receptor sequences come from a human donor in good health.

This clonotype was picked up many times. This chain links TRBV30 with TRBJ2-3; the D is unclear. CDR1 GTSNPN and CDR2 SVGIG come from the germline V gene (reference sequence). There are 12 residues in the CDR3. The V gene lost 2 bases and the J gene lost 2 bases, with 5 bases spanning the gap. CDR3 in amino acids: CAWSHLTDTQYF. DNA for the CDR3: TGTGCCTGGAGTCACCTCACAGATACGCAGTATTTT.

This chain uses TRBV20-1 with TRBJ2-1, with D possibly TRBD1 on 6 matching bases. In germline, CDR1 is DFQATT, CDR2 SNEGSKA (reference sequence). The CDR3 runs to 14 residues. V dropped 4 bases and J dropped 8 bases, with 18 bases sitting between them. The CDR3 here is CSAIVLTGTHEQFF. In DNA form, the CDR3 reads TGCAGTGCTATCGTCCTGACAGGCACCCATGAGCAGTTCTTC.

The chain employs TRBV29-1 and TRBJ2-7; the D is unclear. The CDR3 is made up of 13 amino acids. V was clipped by 6 bases and J by 5 bases, with 17 bases between them. Germline V lookup: CDR1 SQVTM, CDR2 ANQGSEA. The DNA of the CDR3 is TGCAGCGTCGTGGCAACTGTGGGTAACGAGCAGTACTTC. Translation gives CSVVATVGNEQYF.

This clonotype was detected a few times. This chain links TRBV7-2 with TRBJ1-5; 9 bases are a match to TRBD1. Trimming removed 4 bases from V and 13 bases from J; junction bases left unmatched: 14. Germline CDR1 reads SGHTA; CDR2 reads FQGNSA. CDR3 length: 15 amino acids. CDR3 bases: TGTGCCAGCAGCTCTCGTCCCGGGACAGGGAACCCTCAGCATTTT. This translates into CASSSRPGTGNPQHF.